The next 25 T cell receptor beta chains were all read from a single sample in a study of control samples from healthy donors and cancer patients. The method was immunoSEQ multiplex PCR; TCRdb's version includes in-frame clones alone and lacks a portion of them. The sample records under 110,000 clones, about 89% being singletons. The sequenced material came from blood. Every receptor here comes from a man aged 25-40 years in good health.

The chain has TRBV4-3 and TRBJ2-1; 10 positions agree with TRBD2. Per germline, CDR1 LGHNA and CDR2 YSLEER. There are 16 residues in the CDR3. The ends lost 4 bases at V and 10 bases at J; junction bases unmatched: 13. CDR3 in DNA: TGCGCCAGCAGCCGCGAAGCGGGAGGGCGGGCTATAGAGCAGTTCTTC. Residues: CASSREAGGRAIEQFF.

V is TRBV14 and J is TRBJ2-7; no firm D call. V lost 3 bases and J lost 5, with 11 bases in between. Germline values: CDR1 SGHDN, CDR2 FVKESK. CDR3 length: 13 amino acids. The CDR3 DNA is TGTGCCAGCAGCCATAACGTCCCACACGAGCAGTACTTC. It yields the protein CASSHNVPHEQYF.

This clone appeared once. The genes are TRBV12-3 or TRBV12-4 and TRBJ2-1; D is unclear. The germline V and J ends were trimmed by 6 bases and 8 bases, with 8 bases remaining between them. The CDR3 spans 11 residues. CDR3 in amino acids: CASSPRHEQFF. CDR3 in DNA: TGTGCCAGCAGCCCCAGACATGAGCAGTTCTTC.

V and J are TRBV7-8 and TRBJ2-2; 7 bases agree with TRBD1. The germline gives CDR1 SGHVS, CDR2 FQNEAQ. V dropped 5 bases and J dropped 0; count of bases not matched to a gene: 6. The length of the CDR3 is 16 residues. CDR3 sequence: CASSTRDSSNTGELFF. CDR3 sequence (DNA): TGTGCCAGCAGCACCCGGGACAGTTCGAACACCGGGGAGCTGTTTTTT.

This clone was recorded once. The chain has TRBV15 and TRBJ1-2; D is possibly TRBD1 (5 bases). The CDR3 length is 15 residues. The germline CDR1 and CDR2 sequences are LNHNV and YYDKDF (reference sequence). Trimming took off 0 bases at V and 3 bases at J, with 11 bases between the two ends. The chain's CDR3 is CATSRDVGPDYGYTF. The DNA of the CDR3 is TGTGCCACCAGCAGAGATGTGGGGCCGGACTATGGCTACACCTTC.

Here the CDR3 reads CASSGQWTSGGAWRNEQFF. As DNA, the CDR3 is TGTGCCAGCAGTGGACAGTGGACTAGCGGGGGGGCCTGGCGGAATGAGCAGTTCTTC. V usage is TRBV7-9 and J usage is TRBJ2-1, with 15 bases fitting TRBD2. CDR3 size: 19 residues. J gave up 7 bases and V 6 bases, and 16 bases lay outside the gene matches. The germline gives CDR1 SEHNR, CDR2 FQNEAQ (reference sequence).

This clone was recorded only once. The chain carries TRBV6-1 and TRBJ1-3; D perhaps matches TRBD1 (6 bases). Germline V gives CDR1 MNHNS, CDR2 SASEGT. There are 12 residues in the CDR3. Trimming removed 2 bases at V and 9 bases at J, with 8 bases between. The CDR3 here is CASSERGATIYF. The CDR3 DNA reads TGTGCCAGCAGTGAAAGGGGGGCCACCATATATTTT.

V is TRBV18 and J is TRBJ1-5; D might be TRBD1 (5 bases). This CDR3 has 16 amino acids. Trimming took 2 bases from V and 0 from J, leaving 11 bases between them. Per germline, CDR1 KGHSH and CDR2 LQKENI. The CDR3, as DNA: TGTGCCAGCTCACCAGAGGGGCCTGCTAGCAATCAGCCCCAGCATTTT. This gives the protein CASSPEGPASNQPQHF.

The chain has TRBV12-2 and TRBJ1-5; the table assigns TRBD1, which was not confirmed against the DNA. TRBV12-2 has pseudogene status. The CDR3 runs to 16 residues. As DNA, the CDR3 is TGTGCAAGTCGCCCGAAGACAGGATCTAGCAATCAGCCCCAGCATTTT. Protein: CASRPKTGSSNQPQHF.

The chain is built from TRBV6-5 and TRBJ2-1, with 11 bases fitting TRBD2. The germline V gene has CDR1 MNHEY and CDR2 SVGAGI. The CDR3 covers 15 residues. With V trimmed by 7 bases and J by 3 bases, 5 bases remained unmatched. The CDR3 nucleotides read TGTGCCAGCATCCTTACTAGCGGGAGCTACAATGAGCAGTTCTTC. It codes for CASILTSGSYNEQFF.

CDR3 DNA sequence: TGTGCCAGTAGGACGGACGGTGCGGGGTATGGCAATCAGCCCCAGCATTTT. Encoded protein: CASRTDGAGYGNQPQHF. This rearrangement joins TRBV19 to TRBJ1-5, with D hard to call. This CDR3 spans 17 amino acids. Germline CDR1 reads LNHDA; CDR2 reads SQIVND (reference sequence). Trimming took off 6 bases at V and 2 bases at J, with 20 bases between the two ends. Supplemented by reference TRBV19 and TRBJ1-5, the full variable domain reads DGGITQSPKYLFRKEGQNVTLSCEQNLNHDAMYWYRQDPGQGLRLIYYSQIVNDFQKGDIAEGYSVSREKKESFPLTVTSAQKNPTAFYLCASRTDGAGYGNQPQHFGDGTRLSIL.

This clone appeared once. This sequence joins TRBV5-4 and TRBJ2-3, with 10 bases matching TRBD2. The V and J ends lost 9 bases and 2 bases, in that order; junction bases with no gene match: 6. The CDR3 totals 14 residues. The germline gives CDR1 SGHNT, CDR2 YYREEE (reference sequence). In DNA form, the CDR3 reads TGTGCCACACAGCGGGGGGGGTACACAGATACGCAGTATTTT. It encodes CATQRGGYTDTQYF. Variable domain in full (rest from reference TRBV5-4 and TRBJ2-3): ETGVTQSPTHLIKTRGQQVTLRCSSQSGHNTVSWYQQALGQGPQFIFQYYREEENGRGNFPPRFSGLQFPNYSSELNVNALELDDSALYLCATQRGGYTDTQYFGPGTRLTVL.

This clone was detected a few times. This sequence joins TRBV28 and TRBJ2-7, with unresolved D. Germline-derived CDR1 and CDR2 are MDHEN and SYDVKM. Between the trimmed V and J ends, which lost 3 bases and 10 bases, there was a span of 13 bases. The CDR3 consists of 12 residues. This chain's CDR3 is CASSLGSRFQYF. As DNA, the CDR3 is TGTGCCAGCAGTTTGGGGTCCCGATTCCAGTACTTC.

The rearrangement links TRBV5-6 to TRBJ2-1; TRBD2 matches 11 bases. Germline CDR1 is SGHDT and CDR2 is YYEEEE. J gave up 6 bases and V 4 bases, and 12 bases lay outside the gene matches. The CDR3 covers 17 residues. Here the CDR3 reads CASSVALAGGTGNEQFF. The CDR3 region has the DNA TGTGCCAGCAGCGTTGCGCTAGCGGGAGGAACGGGCAATGAGCAGTTCTTC.

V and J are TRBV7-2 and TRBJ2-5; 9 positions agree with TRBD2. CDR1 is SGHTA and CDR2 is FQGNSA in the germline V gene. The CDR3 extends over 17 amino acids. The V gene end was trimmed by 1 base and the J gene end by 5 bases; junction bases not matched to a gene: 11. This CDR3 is CASSLVAGVLRGETQYF. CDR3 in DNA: TGTGCCAGCAGCTTAGTAGCGGGAGTCCTTCGGGGGGAGACCCAGTACTTC.

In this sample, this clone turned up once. This CDR3 reads CASSRGLASSTDTQYF. CDR3 DNA: TGTGCCAGCAGCCGCGGACTAGCCTCTAGCACAGATACGCAGTATTTT. The genes are TRBV7-8 and TRBJ2-3; 8 bases match TRBD2. CDR1 and CDR2 from the germline V gene are SGHVS and FQNEAQ. V shed 5 bases and J 0 bases; nucleotides not matched to a gene: 7. The CDR3 is 16 residues long.

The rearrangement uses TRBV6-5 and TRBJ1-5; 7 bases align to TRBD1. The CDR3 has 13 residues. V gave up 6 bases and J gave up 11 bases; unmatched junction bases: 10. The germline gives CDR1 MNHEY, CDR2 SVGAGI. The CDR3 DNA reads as TGTGCCAGCAGAGACAGGGCTTCGCCTACCCAGCATTTT. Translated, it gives CASRDRASPTQHF.

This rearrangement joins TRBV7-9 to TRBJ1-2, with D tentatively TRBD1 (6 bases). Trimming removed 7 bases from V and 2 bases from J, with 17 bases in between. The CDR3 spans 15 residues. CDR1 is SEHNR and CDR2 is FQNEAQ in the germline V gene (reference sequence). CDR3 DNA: TGTGCCAGCACCTATCAGGCAGGGGAGAACTATGGCTACACCTTC. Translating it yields CASTYQAGENYGYTF.

Here the CDR3 reads CASSADYEQFF. DNA for the CDR3: TGTGCCAGCAGTGCTGACTATGAGCAGTTCTTC. The chain has TRBV25-1 and TRBJ2-1; D is ambiguous. CDR1 and CDR2 (germline): MGHDK, SYGVNS. V shed 4 bases and J shed 8 bases, with 6 bases lying between them. This CDR3 comprises 11 residues.

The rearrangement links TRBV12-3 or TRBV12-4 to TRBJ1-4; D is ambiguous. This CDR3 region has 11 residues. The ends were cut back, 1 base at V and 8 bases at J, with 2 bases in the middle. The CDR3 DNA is TGTGCCAGCAGTTTAGGGGAAAAACTGTTTTTT. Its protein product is CASSLGEKLFF.

In nucleotides, the CDR3 is TGTGCCAGCAGCATAAGCCCAATCACTGAAGCTTTCTTT. This codes for CASSISPITEAFF. The chain carries TRBV7-2 and TRBJ1-1; D is unclear. In germline, CDR1 is SGHTA, CDR2 FQGNSA. This CDR3 spans 13 amino acids. V lost 5 bases and J lost 4, with 11 bases in between. The full variable domain, rest sourced from reference TRBV7-2 and TRBJ1-1, is GAGVSQSPSNKVTEKGKDVELRCDPISGHTALYWYRQSLGQGLEFLIYFQGNSAPDKSGLPSDRFSAERTGGSVSTLTIQRTQQEDSAVYLCASSISPITEAFFGQGTRLTVV.

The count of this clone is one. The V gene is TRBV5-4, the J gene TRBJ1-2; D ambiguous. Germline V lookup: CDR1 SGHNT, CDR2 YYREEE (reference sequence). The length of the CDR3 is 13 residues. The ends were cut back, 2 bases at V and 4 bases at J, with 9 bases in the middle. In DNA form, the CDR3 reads TGTGCCAGCAGCTTACGGGAGGGCTATGGCTACACCTTC. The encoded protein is CASSLREGYGYTF.

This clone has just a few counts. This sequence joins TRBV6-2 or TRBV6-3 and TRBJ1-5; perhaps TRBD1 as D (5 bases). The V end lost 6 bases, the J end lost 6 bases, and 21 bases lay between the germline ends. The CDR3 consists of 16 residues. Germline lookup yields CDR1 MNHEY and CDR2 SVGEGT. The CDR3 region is CASSPQGRGLFQPQHF. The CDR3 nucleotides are TGTGCCAGCAGCCCTCAAGGAAGGGGCCTTTTTCAGCCCCAGCATTTT.

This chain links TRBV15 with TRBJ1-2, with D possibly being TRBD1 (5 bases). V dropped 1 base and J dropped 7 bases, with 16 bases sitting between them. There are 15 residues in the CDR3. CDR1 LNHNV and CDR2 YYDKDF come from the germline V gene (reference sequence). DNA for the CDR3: TGTGCCACCAGCAGAGGCGGCGGGGCTCTGGGTGGCTACACCTTC. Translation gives CATSRGGGALGGYTF.

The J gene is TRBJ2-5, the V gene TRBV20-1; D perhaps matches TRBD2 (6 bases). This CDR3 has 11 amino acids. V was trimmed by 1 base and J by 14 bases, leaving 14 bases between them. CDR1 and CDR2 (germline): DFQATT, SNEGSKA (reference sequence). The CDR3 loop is CSARATGTLYF. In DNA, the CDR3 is TGCAGTGCTAGAGCCACCGGGACTCTTTACTTC.